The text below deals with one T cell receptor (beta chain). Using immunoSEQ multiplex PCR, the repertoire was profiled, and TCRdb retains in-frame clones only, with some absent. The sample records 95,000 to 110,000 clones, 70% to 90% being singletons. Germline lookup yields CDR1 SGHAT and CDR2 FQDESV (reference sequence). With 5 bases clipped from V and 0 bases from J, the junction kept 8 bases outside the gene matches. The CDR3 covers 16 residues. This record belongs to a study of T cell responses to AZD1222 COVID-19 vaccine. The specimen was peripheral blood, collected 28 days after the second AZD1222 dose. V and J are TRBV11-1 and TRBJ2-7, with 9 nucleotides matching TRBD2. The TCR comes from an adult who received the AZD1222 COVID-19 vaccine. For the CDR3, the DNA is TGTGCCAGCAGCAGAGGAGCGGGGGGACTCTCCTACGAGCAGTACTTC. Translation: CASSRGAGGLSYEQYF.